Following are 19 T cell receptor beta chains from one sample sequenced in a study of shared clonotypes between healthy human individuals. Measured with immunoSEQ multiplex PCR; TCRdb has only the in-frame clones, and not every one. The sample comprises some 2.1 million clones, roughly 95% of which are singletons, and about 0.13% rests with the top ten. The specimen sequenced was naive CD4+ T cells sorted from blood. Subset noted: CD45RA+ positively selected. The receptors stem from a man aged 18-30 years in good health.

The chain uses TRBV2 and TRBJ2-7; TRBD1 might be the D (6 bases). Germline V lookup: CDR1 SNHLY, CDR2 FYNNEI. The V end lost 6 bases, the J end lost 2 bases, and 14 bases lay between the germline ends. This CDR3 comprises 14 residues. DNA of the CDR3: TGTGCCAGCAGCCGGGACATCGTTACCTACGAGCAGTACTTC. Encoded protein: CASSRDIVTYEQYF.

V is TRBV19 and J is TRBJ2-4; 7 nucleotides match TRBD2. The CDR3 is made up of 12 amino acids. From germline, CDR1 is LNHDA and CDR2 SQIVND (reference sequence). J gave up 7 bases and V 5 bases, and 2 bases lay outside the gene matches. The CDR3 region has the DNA TGTGCCAGTAGTGCCGGGGGGAACATTCAGTACTTC. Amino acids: CASSAGGNIQYF.

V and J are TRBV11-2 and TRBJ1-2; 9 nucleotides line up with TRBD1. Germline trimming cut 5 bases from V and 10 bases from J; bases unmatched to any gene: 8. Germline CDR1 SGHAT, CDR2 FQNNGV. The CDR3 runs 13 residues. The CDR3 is CASSPRTGADYTF. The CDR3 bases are TGTGCCAGCAGCCCCCGGACAGGGGCCGACTACACCTTC.

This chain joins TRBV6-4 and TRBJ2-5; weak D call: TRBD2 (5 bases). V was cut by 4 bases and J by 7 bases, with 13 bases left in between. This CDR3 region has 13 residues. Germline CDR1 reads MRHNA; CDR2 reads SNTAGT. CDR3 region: CASSAHPAGTQYF. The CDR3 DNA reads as TGTGCCAGCAGTGCCCACCCCGCGGGGACCCAGTACTTC.

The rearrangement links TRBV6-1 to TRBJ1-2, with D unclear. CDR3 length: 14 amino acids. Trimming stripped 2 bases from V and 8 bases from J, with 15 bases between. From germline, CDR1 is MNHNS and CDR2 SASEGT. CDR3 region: CASSERQLLYGYTF. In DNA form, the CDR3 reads TGTGCCAGCAGTGAAAGGCAATTACTATACGGCTACACCTTC.

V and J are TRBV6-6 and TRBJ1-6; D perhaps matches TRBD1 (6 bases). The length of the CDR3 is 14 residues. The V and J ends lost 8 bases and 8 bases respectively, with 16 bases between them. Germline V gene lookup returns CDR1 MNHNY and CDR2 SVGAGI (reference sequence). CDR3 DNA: TGTGCCAGCGAAATGCAGGGGATAGATTCACCCCTCCACTTT. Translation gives CASEMQGIDSPLHF.

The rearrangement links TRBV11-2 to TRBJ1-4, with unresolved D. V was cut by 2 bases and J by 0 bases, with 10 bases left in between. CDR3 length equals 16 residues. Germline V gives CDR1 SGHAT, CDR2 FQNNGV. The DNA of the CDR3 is TGTGCCAGCAGCTTACCTCAGTACCCAACTAATGAAAAACTGTTTTTT. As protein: CASSLPQYPTNEKLFF.

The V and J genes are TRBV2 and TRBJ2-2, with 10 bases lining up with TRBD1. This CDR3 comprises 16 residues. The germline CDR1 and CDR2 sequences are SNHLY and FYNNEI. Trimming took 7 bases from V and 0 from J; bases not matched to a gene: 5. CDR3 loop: CASKGQGSSNTGELFF. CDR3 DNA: TGTGCCAGCAAGGGACAGGGGTCTTCGAACACCGGGGAGCTGTTTTTT.

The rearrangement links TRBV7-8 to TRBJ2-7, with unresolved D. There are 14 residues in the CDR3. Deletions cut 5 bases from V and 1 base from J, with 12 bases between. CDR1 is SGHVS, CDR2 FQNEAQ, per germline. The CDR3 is CASSPPWRSYEQYF. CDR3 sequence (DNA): TGTGCCAGCAGCCCCCCGTGGCGTTCCTACGAGCAGTACTTC.

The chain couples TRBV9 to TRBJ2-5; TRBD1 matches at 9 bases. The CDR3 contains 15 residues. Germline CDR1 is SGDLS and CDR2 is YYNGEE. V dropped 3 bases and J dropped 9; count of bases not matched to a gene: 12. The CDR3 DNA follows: TGTGCCAGCAGCGCGACGGGACAGGGCCCCGGGGCCCAGTACTTC. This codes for CASSATGQGPGAQYF.

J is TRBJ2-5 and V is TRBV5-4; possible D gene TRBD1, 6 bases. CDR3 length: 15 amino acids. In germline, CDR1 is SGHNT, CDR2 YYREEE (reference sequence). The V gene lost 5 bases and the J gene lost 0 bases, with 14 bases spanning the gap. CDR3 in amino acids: CASSKQGPYQETQYF. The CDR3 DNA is TGTGCCAGCAGTAAACAGGGTCCGTACCAAGAGACCCAGTACTTC.

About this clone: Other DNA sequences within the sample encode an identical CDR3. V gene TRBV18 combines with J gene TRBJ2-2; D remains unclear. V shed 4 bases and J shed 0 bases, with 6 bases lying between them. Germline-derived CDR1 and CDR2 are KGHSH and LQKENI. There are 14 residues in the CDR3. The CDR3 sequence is CASSLRTNTGELFF. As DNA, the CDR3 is TGTGCCAGCTCACTGAGAACGAACACCGGGGAGCTGTTTTTT.

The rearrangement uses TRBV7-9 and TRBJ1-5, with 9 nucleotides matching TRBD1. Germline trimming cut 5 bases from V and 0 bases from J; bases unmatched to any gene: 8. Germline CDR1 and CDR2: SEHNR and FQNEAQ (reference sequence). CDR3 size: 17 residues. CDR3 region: CASSPATGGNSNQPQHF. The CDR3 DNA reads TGTGCCAGCAGCCCCGCGACAGGGGGAAATAGCAATCAGCCCCAGCATTTT.

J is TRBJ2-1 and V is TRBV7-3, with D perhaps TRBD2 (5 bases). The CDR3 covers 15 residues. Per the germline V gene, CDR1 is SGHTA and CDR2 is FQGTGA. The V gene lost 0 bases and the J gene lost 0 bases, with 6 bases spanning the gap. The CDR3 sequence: CASSLTRDSYNEQFF. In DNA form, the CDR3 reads TGTGCCAGCAGCTTAACTCGGGACTCCTACAATGAGCAGTTCTTC.

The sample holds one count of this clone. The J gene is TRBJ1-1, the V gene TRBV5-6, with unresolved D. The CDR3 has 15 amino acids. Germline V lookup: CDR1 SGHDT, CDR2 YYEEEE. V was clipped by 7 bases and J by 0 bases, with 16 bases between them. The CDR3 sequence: CASWNVGLMNTEAFF. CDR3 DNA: TGTGCCAGCTGGAACGTCGGGCTCATGAACACTGAAGCTTTCTTT. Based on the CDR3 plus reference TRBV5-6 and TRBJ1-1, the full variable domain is DAGVTQSPTHLIKTRGQQVTLRCSPKSGHDTVSWYQQALGQGPQFIFQYYEEEERQRGNFPDRFSGHQFPNYSSELNVNALLLGDSALYLCASWNVGLMNTEAFFGQGTRLTVV.

The chain's CDR3 is CASSSDTQAVYGYTF. The CDR3 DNA sequence: TGTGCCAGCAGCTCCGACACACAGGCTGTCTATGGCTACACCTTC. The rearrangement links TRBV11-1 to TRBJ1-2, with D tentatively TRBD1 (5 bases). CDR3 length equals 15 residues. CDR1 is SGHAT and CDR2 is FQDESV in the germline V gene (reference sequence). The V end was cut by 4 bases, the J end by 4 bases, with 16 bases between.

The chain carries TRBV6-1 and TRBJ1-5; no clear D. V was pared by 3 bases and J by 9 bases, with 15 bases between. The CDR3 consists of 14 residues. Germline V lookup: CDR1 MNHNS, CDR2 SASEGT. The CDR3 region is CASSDAPPNMPQHF. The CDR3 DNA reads TGTGCCAGCAGTGACGCGCCACCGAACATGCCCCAGCATTTT.

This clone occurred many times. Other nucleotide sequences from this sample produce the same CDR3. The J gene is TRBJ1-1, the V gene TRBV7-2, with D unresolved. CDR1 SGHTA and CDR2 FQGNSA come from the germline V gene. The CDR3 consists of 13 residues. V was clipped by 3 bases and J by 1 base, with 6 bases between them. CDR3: CASSFRRNTEAFF. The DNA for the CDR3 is TGTGCCAGCAGCTTCCGTAGGAACACTGAAGCTTTCTTT.

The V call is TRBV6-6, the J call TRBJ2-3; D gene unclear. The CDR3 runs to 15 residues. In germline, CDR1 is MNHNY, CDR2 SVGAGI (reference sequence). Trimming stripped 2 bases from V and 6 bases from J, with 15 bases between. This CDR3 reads CASSYAASPKDTQYF. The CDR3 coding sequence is TGTGCCAGCAGTTACGCGGCAAGCCCGAAGGATACGCAGTATTTT.